Sequencing of this T cell receptor beta chain was carried out in a study of shared clonotypes between healthy human individuals. Libraries were prepared by immunoSEQ multiplex PCR; TCRdb keeps only in-frame clonotypes and omits some of them. The profile shows 530,000 or so clones, about 79% of them singletons. V lost 4 bases to trimming and J lost 3 bases, with 10 bases between them. In germline, CDR1 is SGHRS, CDR2 YFSETQ. CDR3 size: 13 residues. This receptor was obtained from a woman between 40 and 50 years old in good health. Some clones in this sample may be carry-over from other donors' samples. V usage is TRBV5-1 and J usage is TRBJ1-2; D may be TRBD1 (6 bases). The source material was PBMCs. CDR3 sequence reads: CASSPNRDYGYTF. In DNA, the CDR3 is TGCGCCAGCAGCCCCAACAGGGACTATGGCTACACCTTC.